The clone carrying this T cell receptor beta chain showed up just once. The V gene end was trimmed by 0 bases and the J gene end by 3 bases; junction bases not matched to a gene: 0. CDR3 length equals 14 residues. From germline, CDR1 is SGDLS and CDR2 YYNGEE. The protocol was immunoSEQ multiplex PCR, while the TCRdb copy is restricted to in-frame clones and leaves out a portion. The sample lists 20,000 to 25,000 clones; just under 80% were seen once. The sample originates from a study of T cell clones after liver transplantation. The chain employs TRBV9 and TRBJ2-4; 7 bases are shared with TRBD1. This receptor was taken from a human patient who received a liver transplant. Some T cells may be provided by the graft donor. Sequenced material: CD8+ T cells from blood, taken more than 53 months after liver transplant. The CDR3 coding sequence is TGTGCCAGCAGCGTAGCAGGGGGCAAAAACATTCAGTACTTC. Protein: CASSVAGGKNIQYF. The full variable domain, rest sourced from reference TRBV9 and TRBJ2-4, is DSGVTQTPKHLITATGQRVTLRCSPRSGDLSVYWYQQSLDQGLQFLIQYYNGEERAKGNILERFSAQQFPDLHSELNLSSLELGDSALYFCASSVAGGKNIQYFGAGTRLSVL.